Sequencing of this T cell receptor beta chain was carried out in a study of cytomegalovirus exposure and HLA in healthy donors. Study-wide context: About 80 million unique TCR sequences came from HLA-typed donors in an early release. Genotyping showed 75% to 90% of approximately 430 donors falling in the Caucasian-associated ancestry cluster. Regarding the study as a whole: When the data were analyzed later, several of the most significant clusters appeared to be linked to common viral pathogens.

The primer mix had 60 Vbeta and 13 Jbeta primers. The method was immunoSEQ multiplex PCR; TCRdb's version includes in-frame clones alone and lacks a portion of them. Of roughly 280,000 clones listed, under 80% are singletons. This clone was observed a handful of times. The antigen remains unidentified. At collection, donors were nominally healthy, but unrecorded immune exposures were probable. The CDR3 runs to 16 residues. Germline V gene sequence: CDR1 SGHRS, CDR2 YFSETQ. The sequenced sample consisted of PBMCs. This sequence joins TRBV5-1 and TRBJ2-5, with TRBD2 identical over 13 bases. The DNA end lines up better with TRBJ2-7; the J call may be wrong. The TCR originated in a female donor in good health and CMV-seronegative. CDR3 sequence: CASSLDGLAGVYEQYF. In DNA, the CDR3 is TGCGCCAGCAGCTTAGACGGACTAGCGGGAGTCTACGAGCAGTACTTC.